This T cell receptor (beta chain) is drawn from a study of CD8 T cells in ankylosing spondylitis. Whole-study results and caveats: Among TCR beta sequences, a motif of roughly 8 highly homologous variants appeared characteristic of ankylosing spondylitis blood.

The V and J ends lost 3 bases and 2 bases respectively, with 8 bases between them. Germline V CDR1 and CDR2: DFQATT, SNEGSKA (reference sequence). The CDR3 runs to 13 residues. This clonotype has at least ten counts. As yet, its antigen is unknown. Preparation of TCR beta libraries was done by quantitative 5'-RACE with molecular barcodes. TCRdb reanalysed the 5' RACE reads using MiXCR and keeps one entry per CDR3 protein. Of about 100,000 distinct CDR3 sequences listed, roughly 8.7% were seen once; the top ten hold around a tenth. The specimen was blood, either unsorted or a sorted T cell fraction (not recorded which). The V call is TRBV20-1, the J call TRBJ1-5; a weak D match, TRBD1 (6 bases). The TCR comes from a male donor with ankylosing spondylitis or in good health (not recorded which). The DNA for the CDR3 is TGCAGTGCTAGTGCAGGGGGCAATCAGCCCCAGCATTTT. Protein: CSASAGGNQPQHF.